The 22 T cell receptor beta chains below were found in one sample sequenced in a study of kidney transplant recipient with SARS-CoV-2 infection. Using its own MiXCR run on the reads, TCRdb lists one record per CDR3 protein. The table lists approximately 250,000 distinct CDR3 sequences, 25% to 35% of them singletons, with about 7% in the top ten. The sample consisted of a blood sample, taken at baseline and between days 110 and 120 from a kidney transplant recipient. The receptors stem from a male patient aged 25-45 years who had COVID-19 and was a kidney transplant recipient. Some T cells may possibly be graft donor cells.

The chain uses TRBV3-1 and TRBJ2-2; unclear D gene. The germline V gene encodes CDR1 LGHDT and CDR2 YNNKEL (reference sequence). Trimming left V 5 bases short and J 5 bases short, with 24 bases between. The CDR3 contains 18 residues. CDR3 coding DNA: TGTGCCAGCAGCGCAGAACGTCCCATTTCAGGCTTGACCGGGGAGCTGTTTTTT. It codes for CASSAERPISGLTGELFF.

With respect to this clonotype: A far more abundant clone sits one base away, making this likely a read error. The chain joins TRBV27 to TRBJ2-1; D is unclear. The J call is doubtful: the DNA matches TRBJ2-3 better. The CDR3 loop spans 13 amino acids. Germline CDR1 reads MNHEY; CDR2 reads SMNVEV (reference sequence). CDR3 amino acids: CASSFTWTDTQYF. CDR3 DNA sequence: TGTGCCAGCAGTTTTACATGGACAGATACGCAGTATTTT.

This clonotype appeared many times. V and J are TRBV7-6 and TRBJ2-7; no clear D. The germline V gene has CDR1 SGHVS and CDR2 FNYEAQ. This CDR3 is 16 amino acids long. The V and J ends lost 1 base and 3 bases respectively, with 16 bases between them. The chain's CDR3 is CASSLGTSVNIYEQYF. As DNA, the CDR3 is TGTGCCAGCAGCTTAGGGACCAGCGTCAATATCTACGAGCAGTACTTC. Supplemented by reference TRBV7-6 and TRBJ2-7, the full variable domain reads GAGVSQSPRYKVTKRGQDVALRCDPISGHVSLYWYRQALGQGPEFLTYFNYEAQQDKSGLPNDRFSAERPEGSISTLTIQRTEQRDSAMYRCASSLGTSVNIYEQYFGPGTRLTVT.

This rearrangement joins TRBV16 to TRBJ1-2; no clear D gene. There are 17 residues in the CDR3. Germline values: CDR1 KGHSY, CDR2 FQNENV. Trimming cost V 5 bases and J 4 bases, with 23 bases left between them. The DNA for the CDR3 is TGTGCCAGCAGCTCTTGGATGGTCGTTAGAAAGACCTATGGCTACACCTTC. Protein: CASSSWMVVRKTYGYTF.

Of note for this clonotype: Being one base from a much bigger clone, this may be a read error. The J gene is TRBJ1-2, the V gene TRBV5-1, with D unclear. Germline CDR1 SGHRS, CDR2 YFSETQ. The CDR3 is 15 amino acids. The CDR3 bases are TGCGTCAGCAGCCCTTTACTGGACCTTTTCTATGGCTACACCTTC. This sequence encodes CVSSPLLDLFYGYTF.

In the case of this clonotype: A much larger clone lies a single base off, so this may be a read error. No conserved phenylalanine or tryptophan is present at the end of the CDR3, so a read error is the likely explanation. The gene calls are TRBV25-1 and TRBJ1-2; D remains unclear. Germline CDR1 MGHDK, CDR2 SYGVNS. Trimming left V 4 bases short and J 4 bases short, with 22 bases between. The CDR3 contains 17 residues. Here the CDR3 DNA reads TGTGCCAGCAGTGCCACGGTAGAACTGGGAAAGACCTATGGCTACACCCTC. Its protein product is CASSATVELGKTYGYTL.

This clonotype was seen a single time. The junction and the germline gene differ at one end; a read error may be behind it. The V gene is TRBV4-3, the J gene TRBJ1-2; no clear D. CDR3 length: 17 amino acids. Germline V lookup: CDR1 LGHNA, CDR2 YSLEER. CDR3 in amino acids: CAGSSVQGRRKTYGYTF. The DNA of the CDR3 is TGCGCCGGCAGCTCAGTCCAAGGACGTCGAAAGACCTATGGCTACACCTTC.

This clonotype was seen at least ten times. The chain has TRBV8-2 and TRBJ2-6; the D call TRBD1 from the table was never checked on the DNA. TRBV8-2 is a pseudogene locus. The CDR3 sequence is 17 residues long. The DNA for the CDR3 is TGTGGCAAAGCCCCTAGGATAACACAAAGTCGGGCCAACGTCCTGACTTTC. It encodes CGKAPRITQSRANVLTF.

Worth noting for this clonotype: Since a much larger clone is just one base distant, this may be a read error. The genes are TRBV29-1 and TRBJ2-7; perhaps TRBD1 as D (6 bases). The germline gives CDR1 SQVTM, CDR2 ANQGSEA. This CDR3 is built from 13 residues. The CDR3 sequence: CSVDDLGQTERYF. The CDR3 DNA reads TGCAGCGTTGATGATCTGGGACAAACCGAGCGGTACTTC.

Note on this clonotype: A much more abundant neighbour one base away suggests this may be a read error. V and J are TRBV30 and TRBJ2-4, with D perhaps given as TRBD1 or TRBD2 (6 bases each). The J call is doubtful: the DNA matches TRBJ2-7 better. Germline V gene sequence: CDR1 GTSNPN, CDR2 SVGIG (reference sequence). The CDR3 is 14 amino acids. CDR3 DNA sequence: TGTGCCTGGAGGGACAGTCCGGGGGCCTACGAGCAGTACTTC. This codes for CAWRDSPGAYEQYF.

As for this clonotype: A much larger clone is a single base away; this may be a read error. CDR3 residues: CSTTDRANTEAFF. The DNA for the CDR3 is TGCAGTACTACCGACAGAGCGAACACTGAAGCTTTCTTT. The chain combines TRBV20-1 with TRBJ1-1; D is perhaps TRBD1 (5 bases). Germline V gene data show CDR1 as DFQATT and CDR2 as SNEGSKA (reference sequence). V lost 8 bases to trimming and J lost 1 base, with 14 bases between them. This CDR3 comprises 13 residues.

This CDR3 reads CASSIPTGRNEQFF. DNA for the CDR3: TGTGCCAGTAGTATACCGACAGGTAGGAATGAGCAGTTCTTC. The chain has TRBV19 and TRBJ2-1; a possible D gene is TRBD1 (6 bases). V was cut by 2 bases and J by 7 bases, with 12 bases left in between. The CDR3 totals 14 residues. Germline V gene sequence: CDR1 LNHDA, CDR2 SQIVND (reference sequence).

This clonotype has more than one count but fewer than ten. The rearrangement links TRBV20-1 to TRBJ2-5; D is undetermined. Trimming took 6 bases from V and 5 from J, leaving 10 bases between them. CDR3 size: 11 residues. Germline CDR1 DFQATT, CDR2 SNEGSKA (reference sequence). CDR3 nucleotides: TGCAGTGCCCCTGATCACGAGACCCAGTACTTC. The encoded protein is CSAPDHETQYF.

The chain links TRBV2 to TRBJ2-3; no firm D call. The CDR3 runs 12 residues. The V gene's germline CDR1 is SNHLY and CDR2 FYNNEI. V lost 8 bases, J lost 4 bases, and 10 bases lay in between. CDR3 sequence (DNA): TGTGCCAGCCGTGGAGTCGCAGATACGCAGTATTTT. This translates into CASRGVADTQYF.

As concerns this clonotype: This may stem from a read error, because a much larger clone lies one nucleotide away. The genes are TRBV5-1 and TRBJ2-3; either TRBD1 or TRBD2 may fit D (5 bases each). Germline CDR1 is SGHRS and CDR2 is YFSETQ. The CDR3 contains 14 residues. The DNA for the CDR3 is TGCGCCAGCAGCTTCAGCTCTAGCACAGGTACGCAGTATTTT. Translated: CASSFSSSTGTQYF.

The sample holds many counts of this clonotype. The chain couples TRBV4-1 to TRBJ2-1, with D perhaps matching TRBD2 (5 bases). V was trimmed by 1 base and J by 3 bases, leaving 10 bases between them. The V gene's germline CDR1 is MGHRA and CDR2 YSYEKL. CDR3 length equals 15 residues. The CDR3 DNA sequence: TGCGCCAGCAGCCAAGGGAGGTCGGGCTACAATGAGCAGTTCTTC. This gives the protein CASSQGRSGYNEQFF.

V and J are TRBV5-6 and TRBJ1-2; D is undetermined. The CDR3 has 16 residues. The V end lost 7 bases, the J end lost 4 bases, and 23 bases lay between the germline ends. Germline assignment: CDR1 SGHDT and CDR2 YYEEEE. This CDR3 reads CASQRTNSRKTYGYTF. Written as DNA, the CDR3 is TGTGCCAGCCAACGAACCAATAGTCGAAAGACCTATGGCTACACCTTC.

This clonotype was detected many times. This chain's CDR3 is CASSFDNPISFSETQYF. The CDR3 DNA reads as TGTGCCAGCAGCTTCGATAATCCCATTTCTTTCTCTGAGACCCAGTACTTC. The V gene is TRBV3-1, the J gene TRBJ2-5; the D is unclear. The CDR3 is 17 residues long. The germline gives CDR1 LGHDT, CDR2 YNNKEL (reference sequence). Trimming took off 5 bases at V and 5 bases at J, with 24 bases between the two ends.

For this clonotype: A single base separates this from a much larger clone, so it may be a read error. This CDR3 fails to terminate in the conserved phenylalanine or tryptophan, so it likely reflects a read error. This chain joins TRBV27 and TRBJ2-7; D possibly uses TRBD1 or TRBD2 (5 bases each). The germline V gene has CDR1 MNHEY and CDR2 SMNVEV (reference sequence). This CDR3 spans 13 amino acids. Trimming left V 11 bases short and J 0 bases short, with 14 bases between. DNA for the CDR3: TGTGCCGCCTCCCGGGGCATCTCCTACGAGCAGTACCTC. Translation gives CAASRGISYEQYL.

Many counts were recorded for this clonotype. This chain connects TRBV30 to TRBJ1-4, with 7 bases identical to TRBD1. After removal of 1 base from V and 7 bases from J, the junction contained 12 bases not matched to a gene. CDR3 length equals 16 residues. From germline, CDR1 is GTSNPN and CDR2 SVGIG (reference sequence). Written as DNA, the CDR3 is TGTGCCTGGAGTGGGACCCCAGGGGGTGGAGGTGAAAAACTGTTTTTT. Translation: CAWSGTPGGGGEKLFF.

Details on this clonotype: A much larger clone differs by one base, so this may be a read error. The chain recombines TRBV21-1 with TRBJ2-3; the D segment call TRBD1 is taken from the table without a DNA check. TRBV21-1 is a pseudogene locus. CDR3 length: 19 amino acids. The CDR3, as DNA: TGTGCCAGCAGCAAAATAGGAGGAGTACCCCCGGGTAGCACAGATACGCAGTATTTT. It encodes CASSKIGGVPPGSTDTQYF.

This chain uses TRBV7-3 with TRBJ2-3, with D hard to call. The V gene lost 2 bases and the J gene lost 2 bases, with 8 bases spanning the gap. Germline values: CDR1 SGHTA, CDR2 FQGTGA. This CDR3 has 14 residues. The CDR3 protein is CASSLPGSTDTQYF. CDR3 sequence (DNA): TGTGCCAGCAGCTTACCCGGCTCCACAGATACGCAGTATTTT.